A selection of T cell receptor beta chains follows, all from one sample in a study of blood T cell repertoires in COVID-19. Profiling relied on immunoSEQ multiplex PCR, and the TCRdb table lists in-frame clones only, not all of them. The sample includes fewer than 350,000 clones, 70% to 90% seen only once; the top ten take roughly 2%. The source material was PBMCs or T cells enriched from blood (not recorded which). Receptors were obtained from a woman aged 60-75 years in a cohort exposed to, infected with or recovered from COVID-19 (not recorded which). Both conserved end residues are part of each CDR3. A D gene is named only where the DNA matches it firmly. Expanded clones get a size class; other rows say once, few or many, or leave the size out.

size	D	V	J	CDR3	DNA
NA	NA	TRBV19	TRBJ2-7	CASSIDLVADIYEQYF	TGTGCCAGTAGTATAGATCTGGTAGCGGACATCTACGAGCAGTACTTC
NA	NA	TRBV19	TRBJ1-5	CASSQQGSNQPQHF	TGTGCCAGTAGTCAACAGGGTTCCAATCAGCCCCAGCATTTT
NA	NA	TRBV7-8	TRBJ2-7	CASSFGGSFQEQYF	TGTGCCAGCAGCTTTGGGGGGAGTTTCCAAGAGCAGTACTTC
NA	NA	TRBV7-8	TRBJ2-1	CASSLEGSPSRYEQFF	TGTGCCAGCAGCTTAGAGGGGTCCCCCAGTAGGTACGAGCAGTTCTTC
NA	TRBD2	TRBV10-3	TRBJ2-1	CAISEPGLASRGSVNEQFF	TGTGCCATCAGTGAACCGGGACTAGCGTCAAGGGGCTCTGTAAATGAGCAGTTCTTC
few	TRBD1	TRBV14	TRBJ1-1	CASSQGQGRNTEAFF	TGTGCCAGCAGCCAAGGACAGGGTAGGAACACTGAAGCTTTCTTT
NA	TRBD2	TRBV7-3	TRBJ2-1	CASSLNGREGNEQFF	TGTGCCAGCAGCTTAAATGGCCGGGAGGGGAATGAGCAGTTCTTC
NA	TRBD2	TRBV10-2	TRBJ2-3	CASSTPGLAGRGRRDTQYF	TGCGCCAGCAGTACCCCGGGACTAGCGGGAAGGGGGCGGAGAGATACGCAGTATTTT
NA	NA	TRBV6-5	TRBJ1-1	CASSYQEGGSTEAFF	TGTGCCAGCAGTTACCAGGAGGGAGGGAGCACTGAAGCTTTCTTT
NA	TRBD1	TRBV28	TRBJ2-3	CASSGGGQGSDTQYF	TGTGCCAGCAGTGGCGGGGGACAGGGTTCAGATACGCAGTATTTT
NA	NA	TRBV7-6	TRBJ2-1	CASSTIRGTVPRYNEQFF	TGTGCCAGCAGCACTATTAGGGGTACTGTTCCACGGTACAATGAGCAGTTCTTC
NA	NA	TRBV21-1	TRBJ2-7	CASSTGHADDEQYF	TGTGCCAGCAGCACCGGACACGCCGACGACGAGCAGTACTTC
NA	TRBD1	TRBV11-3	TRBJ1-1	CASSLRGPSTEAFF	TGTGCCAGCAGCTTAAGGGGGCCTAGCACTGAAGCTTTCTTT
NA	NA	TRBV2	TRBJ2-7	CASSEGGSIAYEQYF	TGTGCCAGCAGTGAAGGGGGCTCGATTGCCTACGAGCAGTACTTC
NA	NA	TRBV18	TRBJ2-1	CASSPPTGAYNEQFF	TGTGCCAGCTCACCTCCGACAGGCGCCTACAATGAGCAGTTCTTC
NA	NA	TRBV5-6	TRBJ1-1	CASSHRGGIVGMNTEAFF	TGTGCCAGCAGCCACCGCGGCGGGATAGTCGGGATGAACACTGAAGCTTTCTTT
once	NA	TRBV27	TRBJ2-1	CASSLAEYNEQFF	TGTGCCAGCAGTTTAGCAGAATACAATGAGCAGTTCTTC